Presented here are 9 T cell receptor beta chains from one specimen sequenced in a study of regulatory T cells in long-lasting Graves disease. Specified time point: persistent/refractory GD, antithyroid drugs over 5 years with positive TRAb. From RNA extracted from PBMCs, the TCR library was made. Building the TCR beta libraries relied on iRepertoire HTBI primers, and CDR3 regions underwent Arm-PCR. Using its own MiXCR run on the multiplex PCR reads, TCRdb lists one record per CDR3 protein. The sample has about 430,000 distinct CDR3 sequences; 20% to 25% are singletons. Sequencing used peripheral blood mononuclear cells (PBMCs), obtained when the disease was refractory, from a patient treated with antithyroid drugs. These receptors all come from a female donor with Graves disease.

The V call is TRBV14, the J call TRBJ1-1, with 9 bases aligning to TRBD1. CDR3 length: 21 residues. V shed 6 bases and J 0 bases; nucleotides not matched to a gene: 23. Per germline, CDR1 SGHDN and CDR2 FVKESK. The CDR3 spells CASRPSPGQGSYWDMNTEAFF. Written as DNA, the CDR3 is TGTGCCAGCAGGCCTTCGCCGGGACAGGGATCGTATTGGGACATGAACACTGAAGCTTTCTTT. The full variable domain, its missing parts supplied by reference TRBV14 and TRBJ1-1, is EAGVTQFPSHSVIEKGQTVTLRCDPISGHDNLYWYRRVMGKEIKFLLHFVKESKQDESGMPNNRFLAERTGGTYSTLKVQPAELEDSGVYFCASRPSPGQGSYWDMNTEAFFGQGTRLTVV.

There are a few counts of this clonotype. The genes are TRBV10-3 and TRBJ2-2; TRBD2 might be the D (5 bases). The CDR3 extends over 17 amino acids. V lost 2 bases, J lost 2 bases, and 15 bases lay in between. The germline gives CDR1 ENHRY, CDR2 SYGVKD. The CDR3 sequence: CAISEIFGNLNTGELFF. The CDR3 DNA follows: TGTGCCATCAGTGAGATATTCGGGAACCTTAACACCGGGGAGCTGTTTTTT.

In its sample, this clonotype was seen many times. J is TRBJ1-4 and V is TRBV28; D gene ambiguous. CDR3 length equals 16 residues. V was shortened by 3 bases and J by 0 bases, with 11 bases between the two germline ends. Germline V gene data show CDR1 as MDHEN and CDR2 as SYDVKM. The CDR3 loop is CASSFFGLATNEKLFF. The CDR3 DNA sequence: TGTGCCAGCAGTTTTTTCGGACTGGCAACTAATGAAAAACTGTTTTTT.

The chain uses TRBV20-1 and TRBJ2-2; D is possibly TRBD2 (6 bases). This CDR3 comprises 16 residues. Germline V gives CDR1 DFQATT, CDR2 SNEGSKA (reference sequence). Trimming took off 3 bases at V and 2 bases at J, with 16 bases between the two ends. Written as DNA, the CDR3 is TGCAGTGCTAGCCCCGCCGGGAGACTAAACACCGGGGAGCTGTTTTTT. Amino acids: CSASPAGRLNTGELFF.

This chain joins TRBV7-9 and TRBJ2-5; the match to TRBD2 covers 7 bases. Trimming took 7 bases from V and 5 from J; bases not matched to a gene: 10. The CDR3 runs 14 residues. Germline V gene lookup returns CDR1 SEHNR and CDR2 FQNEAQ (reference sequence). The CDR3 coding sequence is TGTGCCAGCAACCCTAGCTCCGGGAGGGAGACCCAGTACTTC. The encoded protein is CASNPSSGRETQYF.

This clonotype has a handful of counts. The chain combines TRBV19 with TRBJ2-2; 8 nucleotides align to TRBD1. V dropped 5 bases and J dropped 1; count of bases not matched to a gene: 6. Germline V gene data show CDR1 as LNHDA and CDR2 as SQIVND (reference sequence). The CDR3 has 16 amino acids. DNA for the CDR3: TGTGCCAGTAGTCCGCGGACAGGGAGGAACACCGGGGAGCTGTTTTTT. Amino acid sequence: CASSPRTGRNTGELFF.

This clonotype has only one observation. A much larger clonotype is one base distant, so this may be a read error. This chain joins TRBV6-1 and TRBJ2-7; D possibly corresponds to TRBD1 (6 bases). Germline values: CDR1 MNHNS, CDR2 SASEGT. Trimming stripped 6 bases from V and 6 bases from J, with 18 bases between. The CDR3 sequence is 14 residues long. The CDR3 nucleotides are TGTGCCAGCAGGTCCGACAGGTACCCATTCGAGCAGTACTTC. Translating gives CASRSDRYPFEQYF.

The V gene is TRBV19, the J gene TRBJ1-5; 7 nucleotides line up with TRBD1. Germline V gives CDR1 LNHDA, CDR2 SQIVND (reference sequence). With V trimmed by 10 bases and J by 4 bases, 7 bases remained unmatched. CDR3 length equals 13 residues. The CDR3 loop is CATSGQINQPQHF. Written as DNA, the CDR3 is TGTGCCACCTCGGGACAGATAAATCAGCCCCAGCATTTT. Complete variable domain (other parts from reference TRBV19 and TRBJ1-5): DGGITQSPKYLFRKEGQNVTLSCEQNLNHDAMYWYRQDPGQGLRLIYYSQIVNDFQKGDIAEGYSVSREKKESFPLTVTSAQKNPTAFYLCATSGQINQPQHFGDGTRLSIL.

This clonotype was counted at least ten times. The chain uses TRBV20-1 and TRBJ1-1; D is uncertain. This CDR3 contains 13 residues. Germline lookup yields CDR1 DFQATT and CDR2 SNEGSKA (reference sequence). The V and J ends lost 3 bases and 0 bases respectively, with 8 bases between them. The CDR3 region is CSARVALNTEAFF. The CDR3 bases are TGCAGTGCTAGGGTAGCTCTGAACACTGAAGCTTTCTTT.